The rows below give T cell receptor beta chains drawn from one sample of a study of T cells in localized non-small cell lung cancer. Profiled with immunoSEQ multiplex PCR; TCRdb holds only in-frame clones, not every one. The profile shows 35,000 to 40,000 clones, roughly 86% of them singletons. Here the sequenced sample was peripheral blood, taken before any cancer treatment. These receptors came from a man aged 40-75 years with stage I lung adenocarcinoma. Both conserved end residues are part of each CDR3. The order of the fields is V gene, J gene, CDR3 protein.

TRBV4-3	TRBJ1-4	CASSQDRGAGAGEKLFF
TRBV5-1	TRBJ1-1	CASSGGTLNTEAFF
TRBV27	TRBJ2-7	CASSTRLAGRFMEQYF
TRBV28	TRBJ2-2	CASSYGTSGRATTGELFF
TRBV2	TRBJ1-2	CASSGQGDYGYTF
TRBV4-1	TRBJ2-7	CASSFGLALYEQYF
TRBV7-2	TRBJ1-4	CASSRPGEGALFF
TRBV30	TRBJ1-1	CAWSFGRNTEAFF
TRBV5-1	TRBJ2-7	CASSSGTGTSYEQYF
TRBV4-3	TRBJ2-3	CASSRRLAGATDTQYF
TRBV4-1	TRBJ1-1	CASSQDQGRGNTEAFF
TRBV10-3	TRBJ1-1	CAIRAVGRGTEAFF
TRBV6-4	TRBJ2-1	CASSPWGEQFF
TRBV18	TRBJ2-7	CASSPVAGAYEQYF
TRBV5-1	TRBJ1-2	CASSPGTGVYGYTF
TRBV5-5	TRBJ2-3	CASSLLSQSTDTQYF
TRBV5-1	TRBJ2-7	CASSYPGRYEQYF
TRBV4-1	TRBJ1-2	CASSQGQGYDYTF
TRBV29-1	TRBJ2-1	CSVVGRRSYNEQFF
TRBV5-4	TRBJ2-3	CASSLYMVRDTQYF
TRBV19	TRBJ2-1	CASSALAGVNEQFF
TRBV6-4	TRBJ2-7	CASSEEGGSHYEQYF
TRBV6-1	TRBJ1-1	CASSDNAGLTEAFF
TRBV18	TRBJ2-7	CASSPPSGRAREQYF
TRBV18	TRBJ1-1	CASSPAGPVGTEAFF
TRBV27	TRBJ1-5	CASSQFLSGSNQPQHF
TRBV13	TRBJ1-2	CASSRRTAATGGYTF
TRBV28	TRBJ2-7	CASSFGLAGVIPYEQYF
TRBV5-1	TRBJ2-1	CASSLEPYNEQFF
TRBV11-2	TRBJ2-1	CASSLSGRGAYNEQFF
TRBV7-8	TRBJ2-5	CASSLALGGETQYF
TRBV6-5	TRBJ2-5	CASTNLNQETQYF
TRBV27	TRBJ2-1	CASSLSSWSSYNEQFF
TRBV28	TRBJ2-2	CASARERNTGELFF
TRBV11-2	TRBJ2-2	CASSDPGLGVTGELFF
TRBV30	TRBJ2-7	CAWSLGDEQYF
TRBV27	TRBJ2-7	CASSPNPGLAGVTLYEQYF
TRBV10-3	TRBJ1-2	CAISEGAREGYTF
TRBV10-3	TRBJ1-4	CAISEEREKLFF
TRBV7-2	TRBJ2-7	CASSIQRGEQYF
TRBV6-6	TRBJ2-1	CASSYLTDGDEQFF
TRBV5-1	TRBJ2-1	CASSPGTGYNEQFF
TRBV27	TRBJ2-2	CASTRLAGVSGELFF
TRBV28	TRBJ1-1	CASSLLVVGTEAFF
TRBV7-9	TRBJ2-2	CARAQGTGELFF
TRBV7-8	TRBJ1-1	CASSPERRFEAFF
TRBV5-1	TRBJ2-7	CASRLGTVKLYEQYF
TRBV6-6	TRBJ1-1	CASSFTTEAFF
TRBV5-1	TRBJ2-7	CASSGRDASYEQYF
TRBV18	TRBJ2-5	CASSPQGGETQYF
TRBV4-1	TRBJ1-5	CASSQDGLGNQPQHF
TRBV30	TRBJ2-7	CAWSVGSWGAVIYEQYF
TRBV20-1	TRBJ2-5	CSVQEGETQYF